This T cell receptor beta chain appears in the sequencing data of a study of regulatory T cells in long-lasting Graves disease. V was cut by 4 bases and J by 7 bases, with 18 bases left in between. CDR1 is SGHKS, CDR2 YYEKEE, per germline (reference sequence). The CDR3 totals 15 residues. Noted time point: newly diagnosed GD, antithyroid drugs for less than 3 months. The TCR library was made from RNA that had been extracted from PBMCs in TRIzol. This clonotype was picked up many times. Its antigen is currently unknown. For TCR beta, libraries came from iRepertoire HTBI primers and Arm-PCR of CDR3 regions. One entry per CDR3 protein, called by TCRdb with MiXCR from the multiplex PCR reads. The sample shows around 500,000 distinct CDR3 sequences, roughly 16% of them seen only once. Study-wide findings and caveats: It was possible that the small sample size reduced accuracy.

These same records also appear under a second study, on T cells in Graves' hyperthyroidism and ophthalmopathy.

The receptor was derived from a woman aged 35 to 60 with Graves disease. The genes are TRBV5-5 and TRBJ1-5; D possibly corresponds to TRBD1 (6 bases). Sequencing used peripheral blood mononuclear cells (PBMCs), obtained at new diagnosis, from a patient treated with antithyroid drugs. CDR3 in amino acids: CASSPFGGLDQPQHF. The CDR3 bases are TGTGCCAGCAGCCCATTCGGGGGCCTAGACCAGCCCCAGCATTTT.